This paragraph covers one TCR beta chain sequence. Its antigen is not known. The source of the sample is a study of cytomegalovirus exposure and HLA in healthy donors. Study-wide points: According to a subsequent analysis, TCR clusters from the first cohort were inclined to appear together in the roughly 120 validation repertoires. The classifier reportedly diagnosed cytomegalovirus status with high specificity and sensitivity.

V lost 6 bases to trimming and J lost 3 bases; unmatched junction nucleotides: 9. The CDR3 is 15 residues long. Per germline, CDR1 MDHEN and CDR2 SYDVKM. TCRdb's copy holds only in-frame clones and misses some; the assay was immunoSEQ multiplex PCR. The sample carries around 150,000 clones, about 90% recorded once. This chain links TRBV28 with TRBJ2-5, with 8 bases that match TRBD2. Sequencing used PBMCs. This TCR derives from a young woman in good health and CMV-seropositive. The CDR3 spells CASSPAGERKETQYF. CDR3 nucleotides: TGTGCCAGCAGCCCAGCGGGAGAGAGGAAAGAGACCCAGTACTTC.